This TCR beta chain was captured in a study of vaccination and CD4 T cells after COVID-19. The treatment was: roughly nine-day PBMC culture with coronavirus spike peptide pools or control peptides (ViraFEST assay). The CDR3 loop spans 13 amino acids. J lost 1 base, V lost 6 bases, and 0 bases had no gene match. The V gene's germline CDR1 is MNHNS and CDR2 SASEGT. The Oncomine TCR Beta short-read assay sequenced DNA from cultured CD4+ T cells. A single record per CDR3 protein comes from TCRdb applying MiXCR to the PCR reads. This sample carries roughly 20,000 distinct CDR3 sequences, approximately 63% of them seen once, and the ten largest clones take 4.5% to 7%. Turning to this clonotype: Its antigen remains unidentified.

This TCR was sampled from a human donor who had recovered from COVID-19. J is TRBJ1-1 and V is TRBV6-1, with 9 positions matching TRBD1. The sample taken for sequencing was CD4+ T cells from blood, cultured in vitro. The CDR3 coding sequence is TGTGCCAGCAGGACAGGGGGGAACACTGAAGCTTTCTTT. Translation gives CASRTGGNTEAFF.